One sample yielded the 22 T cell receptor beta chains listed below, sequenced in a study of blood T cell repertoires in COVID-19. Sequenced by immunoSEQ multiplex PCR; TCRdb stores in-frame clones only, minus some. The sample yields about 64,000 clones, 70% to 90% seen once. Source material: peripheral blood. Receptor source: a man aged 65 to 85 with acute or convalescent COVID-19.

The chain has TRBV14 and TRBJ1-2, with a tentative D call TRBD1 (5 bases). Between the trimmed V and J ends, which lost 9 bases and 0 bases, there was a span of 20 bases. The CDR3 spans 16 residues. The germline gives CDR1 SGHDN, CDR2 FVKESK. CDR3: CARTLPLGPANYGYTF. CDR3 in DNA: TGTGCCAGAACGCTACCGTTGGGGCCGGCTAACTATGGCTACACCTTC.

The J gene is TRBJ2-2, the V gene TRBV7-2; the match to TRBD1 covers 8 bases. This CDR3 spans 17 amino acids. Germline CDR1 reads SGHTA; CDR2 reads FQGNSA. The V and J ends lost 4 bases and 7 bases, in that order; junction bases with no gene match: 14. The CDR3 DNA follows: TGTGCCAGCAGCTCGCAGCCCGGTCAGGGGGCGAACGGGGAGCTGTTTTTT. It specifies CASSSQPGQGANGELFF.

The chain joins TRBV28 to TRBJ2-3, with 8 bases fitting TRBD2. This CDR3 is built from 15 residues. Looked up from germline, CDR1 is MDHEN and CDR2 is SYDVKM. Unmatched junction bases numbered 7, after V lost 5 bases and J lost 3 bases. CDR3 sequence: CASSRGGLSTDTQYF. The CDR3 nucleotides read TGTGCCAGCAGTCGGGGGGGTCTTAGTACAGATACGCAGTATTTT.

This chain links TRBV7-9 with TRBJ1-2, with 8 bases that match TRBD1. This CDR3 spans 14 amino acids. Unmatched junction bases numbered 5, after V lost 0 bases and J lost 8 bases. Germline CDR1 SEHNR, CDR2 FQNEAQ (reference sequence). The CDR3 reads CASSLADREKGYTF. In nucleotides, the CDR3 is TGTGCCAGCAGCTTAGCGGACAGGGAAAAGGGCTACACCTTC.

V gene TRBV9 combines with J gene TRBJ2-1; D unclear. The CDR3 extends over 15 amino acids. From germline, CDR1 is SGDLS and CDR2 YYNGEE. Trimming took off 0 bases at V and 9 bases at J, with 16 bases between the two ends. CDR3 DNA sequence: TGTGCCAGCAGCGTAGCTTCCCGCCGAGATGGTGAGCAGTTCTTC. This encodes CASSVASRRDGEQFF.

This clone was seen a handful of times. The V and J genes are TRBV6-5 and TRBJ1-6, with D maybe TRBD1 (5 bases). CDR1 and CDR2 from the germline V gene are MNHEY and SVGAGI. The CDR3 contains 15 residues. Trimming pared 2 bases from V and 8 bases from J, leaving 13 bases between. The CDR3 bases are TGTGCCAGCAGTTACCACAGATCACAGGATTCACCCCTCCACTTT. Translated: CASSYHRSQDSPLHF.

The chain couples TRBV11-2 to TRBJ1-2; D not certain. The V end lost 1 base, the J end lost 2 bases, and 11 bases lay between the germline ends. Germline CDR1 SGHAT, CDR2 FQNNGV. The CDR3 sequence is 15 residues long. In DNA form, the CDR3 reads TGTGCCAGCAGCTTAGCTTCAGTTACGAACTATGGCTACACCTTC. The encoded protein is CASSLASVTNYGYTF.

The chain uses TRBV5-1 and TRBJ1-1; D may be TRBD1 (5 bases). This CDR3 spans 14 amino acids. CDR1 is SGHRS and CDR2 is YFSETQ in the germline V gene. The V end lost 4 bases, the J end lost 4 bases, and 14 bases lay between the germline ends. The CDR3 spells CASSLGLGGTEAFF. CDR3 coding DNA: TGCGCCAGCAGCCTGGGCCTCGGGGGCACTGAAGCTTTCTTT.

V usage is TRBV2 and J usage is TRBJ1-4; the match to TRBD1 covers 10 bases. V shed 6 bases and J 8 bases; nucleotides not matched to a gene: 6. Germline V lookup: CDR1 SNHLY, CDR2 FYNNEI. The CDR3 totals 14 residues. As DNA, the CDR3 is TGTGCCAGCAGAAGAGGACAGGGGGAGGAAAAACTGTTTTTT. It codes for CASRRGQGEEKLFF.

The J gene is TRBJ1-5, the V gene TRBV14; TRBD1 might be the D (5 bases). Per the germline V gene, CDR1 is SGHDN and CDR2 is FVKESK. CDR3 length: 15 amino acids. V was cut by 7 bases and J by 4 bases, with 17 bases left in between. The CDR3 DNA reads TGTGCCAGCACCCCGATGCCGACAGAAAATCAGCCCCAGCATTTT. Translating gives CASTPMPTENQPQHF.

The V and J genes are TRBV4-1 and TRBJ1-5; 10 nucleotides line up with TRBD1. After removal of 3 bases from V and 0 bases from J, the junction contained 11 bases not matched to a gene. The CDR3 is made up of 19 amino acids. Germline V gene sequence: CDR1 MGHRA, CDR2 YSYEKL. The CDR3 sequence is CASSHPPGTGAYSNQPQHF. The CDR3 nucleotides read TGCGCCAGCAGCCACCCCCCAGGGACAGGGGCCTATAGCAATCAGCCCCAGCATTTT.

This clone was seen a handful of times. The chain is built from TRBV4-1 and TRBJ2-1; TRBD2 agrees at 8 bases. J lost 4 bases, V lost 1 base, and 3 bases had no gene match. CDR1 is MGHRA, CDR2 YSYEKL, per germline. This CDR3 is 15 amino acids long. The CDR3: CASSQASGGYNEQFF. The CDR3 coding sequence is TGCGCCAGCAGCCAAGCAAGCGGGGGTTACAATGAGCAGTTCTTC.

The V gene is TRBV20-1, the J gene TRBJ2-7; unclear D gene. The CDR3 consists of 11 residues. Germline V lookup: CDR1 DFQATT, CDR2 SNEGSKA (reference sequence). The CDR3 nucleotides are TGCAGCGGCGCTAGGTCCTACGAGCAGTACTTC. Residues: CSGARSYEQYF.

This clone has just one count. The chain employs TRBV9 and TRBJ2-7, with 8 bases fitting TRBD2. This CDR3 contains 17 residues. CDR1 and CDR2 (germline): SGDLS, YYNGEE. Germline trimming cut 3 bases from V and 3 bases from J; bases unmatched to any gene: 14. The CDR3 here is CASSAPASGPPDYEQYF. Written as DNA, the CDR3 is TGTGCCAGCAGCGCCCCGGCTAGCGGGCCCCCAGACTACGAGCAGTACTTC.

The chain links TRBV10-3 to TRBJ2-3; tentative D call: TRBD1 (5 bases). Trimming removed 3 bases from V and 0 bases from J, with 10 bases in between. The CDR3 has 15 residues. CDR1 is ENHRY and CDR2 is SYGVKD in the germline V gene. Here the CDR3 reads CAISDRVSSTDTQYF. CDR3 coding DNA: TGTGCCATCAGTGACAGGGTCTCTAGCACAGATACGCAGTATTTT.

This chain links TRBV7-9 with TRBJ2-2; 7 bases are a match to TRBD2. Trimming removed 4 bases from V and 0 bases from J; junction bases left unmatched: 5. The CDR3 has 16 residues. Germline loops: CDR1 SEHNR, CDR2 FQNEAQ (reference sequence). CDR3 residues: CASSYELAPNTGELFF. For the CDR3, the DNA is TGTGCCAGCAGCTATGAACTAGCGCCGAACACCGGGGAGCTGTTTTTT.

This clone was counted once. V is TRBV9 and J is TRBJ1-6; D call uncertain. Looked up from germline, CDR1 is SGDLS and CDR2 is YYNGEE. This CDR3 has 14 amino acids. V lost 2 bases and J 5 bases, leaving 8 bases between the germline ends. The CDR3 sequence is CASSVTSHNSPLHF. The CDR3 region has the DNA TGTGCCAGCAGCGTTACATCCCATAATTCACCCCTCCACTTT.

The CDR3 loop reads CASSIGQGREVYGYTF. The CDR3, as DNA: TGTGCCAGTAGTATAGGGCAGGGTCGTGAGGTCTATGGCTACACCTTC. This chain connects TRBV19 to TRBJ1-2, with D possibly TRBD1 on 5 matching bases. CDR1 is LNHDA, CDR2 SQIVND, per germline (reference sequence). With 1 base removed from V and 4 bases from J, the gap between germline ends came to 16 bases. The length of the CDR3 is 16 residues.

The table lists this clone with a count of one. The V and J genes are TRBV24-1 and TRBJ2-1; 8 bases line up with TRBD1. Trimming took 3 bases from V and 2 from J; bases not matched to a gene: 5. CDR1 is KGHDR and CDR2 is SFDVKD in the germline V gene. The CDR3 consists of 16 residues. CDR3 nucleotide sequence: TGTGCCACCAGTGATACCGGACAGGGAACCTACAATGAGCAGTTCTTC. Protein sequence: CATSDTGQGTYNEQFF.

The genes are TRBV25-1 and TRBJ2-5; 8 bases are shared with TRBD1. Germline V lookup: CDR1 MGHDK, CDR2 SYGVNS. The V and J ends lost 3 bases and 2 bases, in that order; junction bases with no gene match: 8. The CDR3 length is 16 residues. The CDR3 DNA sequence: TGTGCCAGCAGTGAGCCGGACAGGGCCATACAAGAGACCCAGTACTTC. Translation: CASSEPDRAIQETQYF. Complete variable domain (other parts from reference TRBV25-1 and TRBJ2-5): EADIYQTPRYLVIGTGKKITLECSQTMGHDKMYWYQQDPGMELHLIHYSYGVNSTEKGDLSSESTVSRIRTEHFPLTLESARPSHTSQYLCASSEPDRAIQETQYFGPGTRLLVL.

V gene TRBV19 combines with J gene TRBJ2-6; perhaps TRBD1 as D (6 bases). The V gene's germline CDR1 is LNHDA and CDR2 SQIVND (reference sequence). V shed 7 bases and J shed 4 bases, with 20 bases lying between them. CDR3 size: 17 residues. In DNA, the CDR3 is TGTGCCAGTACCCCTACTGTGGGGGCTCTGGGGGCCAACGTCCTGACTTTC. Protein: CASTPTVGALGANVLTF.

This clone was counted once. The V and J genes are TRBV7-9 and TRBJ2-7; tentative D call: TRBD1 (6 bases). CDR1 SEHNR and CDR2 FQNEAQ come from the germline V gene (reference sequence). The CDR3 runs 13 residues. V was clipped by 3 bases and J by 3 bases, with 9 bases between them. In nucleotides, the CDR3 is TGTGCCAGCAGCTTGGACAGCTACTACGAGCAGTACTTC. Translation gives CASSLDSYYEQYF.